These 18 T cell receptor beta chains share one sample of origin, sequenced in a study of cytomegalovirus exposure and HLA in healthy donors. The PCR employed 60 Vbeta primers together with 13 Jbeta primers. Sequencing was performed with immunoSEQ multiplex PCR; in TCRdb, only in-frame clones are kept and a portion is missing. The data contain some 190,000 clones, roughly 80% of them singletons. The sequenced material came from PBMCs. Receptor source: a male donor in good health and CMV-seronegative.

This chain connects TRBV6-4 to TRBJ2-2; 11 bases line up with TRBD2. CDR1 and CDR2 from the germline V gene are MRHNA and SNTAGT. The CDR3 covers 17 residues. V lost 4 bases, J lost 2 bases, and 6 bases stayed unmatched. The CDR3 nucleotides read TGTGCCAGCAGTGCCAGTACTAGCGGGAGTAACACCGGGGAGCTGTTTTTT. It translates to CASSASTSGSNTGELFF.

The chain couples TRBV18 to TRBJ2-5; 11 nucleotides line up with TRBD1. Losses at the gene ends were 5 bases for V and 1 base for J; bases not matched to a gene: 3. Germline V gives CDR1 KGHSH, CDR2 LQKENI. CDR3 length equals 15 residues. As DNA, the CDR3 is TGTGCCAGCTCATCAGGGACAGGGGGCCAAGAGACCCAGTACTTC. It translates to CASSSGTGGQETQYF.

The rearrangement joins TRBV6-4 to TRBJ1-6; 8 bases fit TRBD1. Per germline, CDR1 MRHNA and CDR2 SNTAGT. V lost 3 bases to trimming and J lost 1 base; unmatched junction nucleotides: 11. This CDR3 is 19 amino acids long. CDR3 protein: CASSETVQGAGSYNSPLHF. The CDR3 DNA follows: TGTGCCAGCAGTGAAACGGTCCAGGGGGCAGGTTCCTATAATTCACCCCTCCACTTT.

This sequence joins TRBV5-1 and TRBJ2-7, with 13 positions matching TRBD2. V lost 4 bases to trimming and J lost 5 bases; unmatched junction nucleotides: 6. Germline V CDR1 and CDR2: SGHRS, YFSETQ. The CDR3 is 15 amino acids. The CDR3 reads CASSATGTSGNEQYF. CDR3 DNA sequence: TGCGCCAGCAGCGCAACCGGGACTAGCGGGAACGAGCAGTACTTC.

The chain uses TRBV25-1 and TRBJ1-1; 7 nucleotides agree with TRBD1. Losses at the gene ends were 3 bases for V and 5 bases for J; bases not matched to a gene: 12. Germline V gene sequence: CDR1 MGHDK, CDR2 SYGVNS. The CDR3 is 16 residues long. In DNA, the CDR3 is TGTGCCAGCAGTGAGAAGGGGGCTGGAGCGTGGACTGAAGCTTTCTTT. It yields the protein CASSEKGAGAWTEAFF.

The V and J genes are TRBV5-1 and TRBJ2-7, with TRBD2 as a possible D gene (6 bases). This CDR3 spans 14 amino acids. From germline, CDR1 is SGHRS and CDR2 YFSETQ. V lost 4 bases and J lost 0, with 11 bases in between. CDR3 nucleotides: TGCGCCAGCAGCACTCGGGGGAGCTCCTACGAGCAGTACTTC. It translates to CASSTRGSSYEQYF. Variable domain in full (rest from reference TRBV5-1 and TRBJ2-7): KAGVTQTPRYLIKTRGQQVTLSCSPISGHRSVSWYQQTPGQGLQFLFEYFSETQRNKGNFPGRFSGRQFSNSRSEMNVSTLELGDSALYLCASSTRGSSYEQYFGPGTRLTVT.

V gene TRBV11-2 combines with J gene TRBJ1-1; TRBD1 is a possible D gene (6 bases). CDR3 length: 17 residues. V was trimmed by 1 base and J by 0 bases, leaving 15 bases between them. Germline V lookup: CDR1 SGHAT, CDR2 FQNNGV. The CDR3 DNA is TGTGCCAGCAGCTTAGGGGACACCATAAGGATGAACACTGAAGCTTTCTTT. Protein sequence: CASSLGDTIRMNTEAFF.

The chain recombines TRBV7-3 with TRBJ2-5; 7 nucleotides match TRBD1. V was pared by 5 bases and J by 1 base, with 7 bases of the junction left unmatched. CDR1 and CDR2 from the germline V gene are SGHTA and FQGTGA. The CDR3 is made up of 15 amino acids. The CDR3 coding sequence is TGTGCCAGCAGCCCAACTGGACAGGTCCAAGAGACCCAGTACTTC. It translates to CASSPTGQVQETQYF. The full variable domain, in which reference TRBV7-3 and TRBJ2-5 provide the parts outside the CDR3, is GAGVSQTPSNKVTEKGKYVELRCDPISGHTALYWYRQSLGQGPEFLIYFQGTGAADDSGLPNDRFFAVRPEGSVSTLKIQRTERGDSAVYLCASSPTGQVQETQYFGPGTRLLVL.

The V and J genes are TRBV5-6 and TRBJ2-3, with D possibly matching TRBD1 (6 bases). V lost 3 bases and J lost 5, with 16 bases in between. This CDR3 has 15 residues. Germline assignment: CDR1 SGHDT and CDR2 YYEEEE. CDR3 bases: TGTGCCAGCAGCTCCAACAGGGATGTTGGAGATACGCAGTATTTT. It yields the protein CASSSNRDVGDTQYF.

This clone was detected a few times. This chain connects TRBV7-8 to TRBJ2-7, with 10 nucleotides matching TRBD2. V was clipped by 1 base and J by 0 bases; unmatched bases: 3. The CDR3 loop spans 16 amino acids. Per the germline V gene, CDR1 is SGHVS and CDR2 is FQNEAQ. The CDR3 sequence is CASSLELAGSSYEQYF. In nucleotides, the CDR3 is TGTGCCAGCAGCTTAGAACTAGCGGGAAGCTCCTACGAGCAGTACTTC.

The J gene is TRBJ1-1, the V gene TRBV6-1; D may be TRBD1 (5 bases). The CDR3 runs 14 residues. CDR1 and CDR2 (germline): MNHNS, SASEGT. V was clipped by 0 bases and J by 10 bases, with 15 bases between them. The CDR3 protein is CASSEARGWGSAFF. The CDR3 bases are TGTGCCAGCAGTGAAGCCCGGGGGTGGGGCTCAGCTTTCTTT.

The rearrangement links TRBV7-9 to TRBJ2-2; 7 bases match TRBD2. Germline CDR1 reads SEHNR; CDR2 reads FQNEAQ (reference sequence). The junction had 11 bases not matched to a gene; V was cut back by 6 bases and J by 4 bases. This CDR3 is built from 16 residues. The CDR3 loop is CASSPEGLAATGELFF. In DNA, the CDR3 is TGTGCCAGCAGTCCCGAAGGGCTAGCGGCCACCGGGGAGCTGTTTTTT.

The rearrangement joins TRBV7-9 to TRBJ2-7, with D possibly matching TRBD1 (5 bases). The germline gives CDR1 SEHNR, CDR2 FQNEAQ (reference sequence). The CDR3 contains 15 residues. V was clipped by 2 bases and J by 2 bases, with 13 bases between them. CDR3 nucleotide sequence: TGTGCCAGCAGCTTACTCTCAGGGCTCGCCTACGAGCAGTACTTC. It codes for CASSLLSGLAYEQYF.

This clone was seen only a few times. J is TRBJ2-2 and V is TRBV7-9; 11 bases align to TRBD1. J lost 9 bases, V lost 5 bases, and 8 bases had no gene match. The CDR3 has 15 amino acids. Germline V gene lookup returns CDR1 SEHNR and CDR2 FQNEAQ (reference sequence). CDR3 nucleotides: TGTGCCAGCAGCCCTCCCGGGACAGGGGGTAGGGAGCTGTTTTTT. This codes for CASSPPGTGGRELFF. Filled out from reference TRBV7-9 and TRBJ2-2, the complete variable domain reads DTGVSQNPRHKITKRGQNVTFRCDPISEHNRLYWYRQTLGQGPEFLTYFQNEAQLEKSRLLSDRFSAERPKGSFSTLEIQRTEQGDSAMYLCASSPPGTGGRELFFGEGSRLTVL.

This chain connects TRBV27 to TRBJ2-1; possibly TRBD2 for D (5 bases). Germline V CDR1 and CDR2: MNHEY, SMNVEV (reference sequence). The CDR3 length is 16 residues. V shed 10 bases and J shed 2 bases, with 21 bases lying between them. CDR3 sequence reads: CATGSTPGSPYNEQFF. The DNA for the CDR3 is TGTGCCACCGGGTCGACGCCGGGAAGCCCCTACAATGAGCAGTTCTTC.

The chain employs TRBV28 and TRBJ1-1; D gene uncertain. The V gene lost 6 bases and the J gene lost 1 base, with 18 bases spanning the gap. CDR1 MDHEN and CDR2 SYDVKM come from the germline V gene. The CDR3 sequence is 16 residues long. The CDR3 bases are TGTGCCAGCAGCGACCTCCGAGGGCAACGGAACACTGAAGCTTTCTTT. Translation: CASSDLRGQRNTEAFF.

The chain has TRBV4-3 and TRBJ2-5; 8 nucleotides line up with TRBD1. V was clipped by 1 base and J by 4 bases; unmatched bases: 5. This CDR3 spans 15 amino acids. Germline CDR1 reads LGHNA; CDR2 reads YSLEER. CDR3 nucleotides: TGCGCCAGCAGCCAAGGGGACAGGACTGGAGAGACCCAGTACTTC. Amino acids: CASSQGDRTGETQYF.

The chain has TRBV9 and TRBJ2-7, with 7 bases identical to TRBD2. Germline V gene data show CDR1 as SGDLS and CDR2 as YYNGEE. The CDR3 extends over 14 amino acids. Trimming at V came to 3 bases and at J to 5 bases, leaving 8 bases not matched to a gene. The CDR3 bases are TGTGCCAGCAGCGCCGGGGGAGGGGCCAACGAGCAGTACTTC. Protein: CASSAGGGANEQYF.